The clone carrying this TCR beta chain was detected once. One end of the junction is discordant with germline, which a read error may explain. The record originates from a study of tumor-infiltrating lymphocytes in primary liver carcinoma. From unsorted bulk tissue weighing about 18-30 mg, DNA and RNA were co-extracted. Starting from 400 to 500 ng of total RNA, TCR beta cDNA was produced with a primer in the constant region. What produced the TCR beta libraries was three nested multiplex PCR rounds using slightly modified ARM-PCR. For around 10 cycles apiece, the opening two PCR rounds ran with TRBV1-TRBV30 forward primers and a C-beta reverse primer. One entry per CDR3 protein, called by TCRdb with MiXCR from the multiplex PCR reads. The sample shows around 100,000 distinct CDR3 sequences, approximately 70% of them seen only once. CDR3 length: 15 residues. Per the germline V gene, CDR1 is WSHSY and CDR2 is SAAADI.

The source of this sequence is an older woman with primary liver carcinoma and hepatitis B virus infection. The sequencing input was liver tumor tissue from sampling region 2. Subset here: tumor region T2, inferior pole. The chain is built from TRBV10-2 and TRBJ2-4; 8 nucleotides match TRBD2. In nucleotides, the CDR3 is TGCGCCAGCATGGATAGCGGGATCGCCAAGAACATTCAGCACTTC. Residues: CASMDSGIAKNIQHF.